Listed below are T cell receptor beta chains from one sample, sequenced in a study of a mutant IDH1 vaccine in newly diagnosed glioma. The antigens of these receptors remain unknown. TCRdb's table, derived via immunoSEQ multiplex PCR, lists solely in-frame clones and lacks some. The repertoire consists of some 38,000 clones, with approximately 80% occurring once and the leading ten covering more than 5%. The material sequenced was PBMCs, taken from a glioma patient whose treatment included an IDH1 peptide vaccine. The receptor set was obtained from a man aged 40-49 years with glioma. Both conserved end residues are part of each CDR3. Fields, in order: V gene, J gene, D gene, clone size, CDR3 DNA, CDR3 protein. A D gene is named only where the DNA matches it firmly. The size entry is marked missing in some rows and otherwise reads once, few, many or a size class.

TRBV18	TRBJ2-5	TRBD2	NA	TGTGCCAGCTCACCCGCTTCGTCTAGCGGGGGTCAAGAGACCCAGTACTTC	CASSPASSSGGQETQYF
TRBV19	TRBJ1-5	NA	NA	TGTGCCAGTAGTATAACCCTTCCCAATCAGCCCCAGCATTTT	CASSITLPNQPQHF
TRBV5-1	TRBJ2-2	NA	NA	TGCGCCAGCAGCTTCCAAACCGGGGAGCTGTTTTTT	CASSFQTGELFF
TRBV30	TRBJ1-3	NA	few	TGTGCCTCCACGAAGGACAGATTCCTCGGGGGTGGAAACACCATATATTTT	CASTKDRFLGGGNTIYF
TRBV2	TRBJ1-3	NA	NA	TGTGCCAGCATGCGGGCGTTATCCTCTGGAAACACCATATATTTT	CASMRALSSGNTIYF
TRBV7-9	TRBJ2-1	NA	few	TGTGCCAGCAGCTTAGGGCCCTCACGCGGCCCTGAGCAGTTCTTC	CASSLGPSRGPEQFF
TRBV19	TRBJ1-3	NA	NA	TGTGCCAGTAAGCCCCTCCTAGGACAAAGCTCTGGAAACACCATATATTTT	CASKPLLGQSSGNTIYF
TRBV6-1	TRBJ1-2	NA	NA	TGTGCCAGCAGTGAAAGGCCAGGAATCTATGGCTACACCTTC	CASSERPGIYGYTF
TRBV13	TRBJ2-5	NA	few	TGTGCCAGCAGCCCCACCGGTTTTCAAGAGACCCAGTACTTC	CASSPTGFQETQYF
TRBV4-1	TRBJ1-2	NA	NA	TGCGCCAGCAGCCAAGAGGGGACTCTAGGAAGAGGCTACACCTTC	CASSQEGTLGRGYTF
TRBV7-3	TRBJ2-2	NA	NA	TGTGCCAGCAGCCTATTAGAGGCCGGGGAGCTGTTTTTT	CASSLLEAGELFF
TRBV4-1	TRBJ2-2	TRBD2	NA	TGCGCCAGCAGCCATAGCGGGGGGGGCACCGGGGAGCTGTTTTTT	CASSHSGGGTGELFF
TRBV2	TRBJ1-1	NA	NA	TGTGCCAGCAGTATCTTGGGGGAGAACACTGAAGCTTTCTTT	CASSILGENTEAFF
TRBV29-1	TRBJ2-7	TRBD1	NA	TGCAGCGTTGCCCGGGACAGGGGAGTAGTCGAGCAGTACTTC	CSVARDRGVVEQYF
TRBV7-9	TRBJ1-2	NA	few	TGTGCCAGCAGCTTCCCCGGGGTCTCTAGGGGCTACACCTTC	CASSFPGVSRGYTF
TRBV11-2	TRBJ2-6	NA	NA	TGTGCCAGCAGCTACACAGGTTTAGGGGCCAACGTCCTGACTTTC	CASSYTGLGANVLTF
TRBV6-1	TRBJ2-5	NA	NA	TGTGCCAGCAGCCGGACACTCTCCGAAAGAGAGACCCAGTACTTC	CASSRTLSERETQYF
TRBV6-5	TRBJ1-2	NA	NA	TGTGCCAGCAGTTACTATGGCCAGAGCAACTATGGCTACACCTTC	CASSYYGQSNYGYTF
TRBV5-1	TRBJ1-4	TRBD1	NA	TGCGCCAGCAGCCTTCAGACAGGGCGCGACCTGTTTTTT	CASSLQTGRDLFF
TRBV7-2	TRBJ2-5	NA	NA	TGTGCCAGCAGCTTAGATGGGACAGCGGGGGTTGGGACCCAGTACTTC	CASSLDGTAGVGTQYF
TRBV5-4	TRBJ2-5	NA	NA	TGTGCCAGCAGCGTAAGAGAGGAGACCCAGTACTTC	CASSVREETQYF
TRBV4-1	TRBJ2-7	TRBD1	NA	TGCGCCAGCAGTGCAACGGACAGGGAAGGCTACGAGCAGTACTTC	CASSATDREGYEQYF
TRBV5-6	TRBJ2-6	NA	NA	TGTGCCAGCAGCTTGGCCATCACAGCATCTGGGGCCAACGTCCTGACTTTC	CASSLAITASGANVLTF
TRBV11-3	TRBJ2-7	NA	few	TGTGCCAGCAGCTTAGCCGCACAGGGCTACGAGCAGTACTTC	CASSLAAQGYEQYF
TRBV5-1	TRBJ1-1	TRBD1	NA	TGCGCCAGCAGCTGGGGACAGGGGGCTACTGAAGCTTTCTTT	CASSWGQGATEAFF
TRBV15	TRBJ2-2	NA	NA	TGTGCCACCAGGGGGGCCACCGAGAACACCGGGGAGCTGTTTTTT	CATRGATENTGELFF
TRBV10-1	TRBJ2-1	NA	NA	TGCGCCAGCAGTGACCTACCCCGCAATGAGCAGTTCTTC	CASSDLPRNEQFF
TRBV5-1	TRBJ1-2	NA	once	TGCGCCAGCAGCCGGGGGACAAGTGACTATGGCTACACCTTC	CASSRGTSDYGYTF
TRBV4-2	TRBJ2-5	NA	NA	TGTGCCAGCAGCCAAGAGACCGGAGAGATGGCGACCCAGTACTTC	CASSQETGEMATQYF
TRBV2	TRBJ1-4	TRBD1	NA	TGTGCCAGCATCCGGGACAGGGGTGACGAAAAACTGTTTTTT	CASIRDRGDEKLFF
TRBV7-8	TRBJ1-5	NA	NA	TGTGCCAGCAGCTCAGACGGACACTATAGCAATCAGCCCCAGCATTTT	CASSSDGHYSNQPQHF
TRBV14	TRBJ1-1	NA	few	TGTGCCAGCAGCCTATCGACACGCACTGAAGCTTTCTTT	CASSLSTRTEAFF
TRBV6-1	TRBJ1-5	NA	few	TGTGCCAGCCTCTTGGACTCCAGCAATCAGCCCCAGCATTTT	CASLLDSSNQPQHF
TRBV4-1	TRBJ1-6	TRBD1	NA	TGCGCCAGCAGCCAAGGGGCGGCTCAGGGGGCAATTTCACCCCTCCACTTT	CASSQGAAQGAISPLHF
TRBV25-1	TRBJ1-1	NA	few	TGTGCCAGCAGTGAATACTGGAACACTGAAGCTTTCTTT	CASSEYWNTEAFF
TRBV2	TRBJ1-1	TRBD1	NA	TGTGCCAGCAGAAAGGACAGGGGGCGCCTAGAAGCTTTCTTT	CASRKDRGRLEAFF
TRBV5-8	TRBJ1-4	NA	NA	TGTGCCAGCAGCCCCCTCATGGGGACCCGTGCAGAACTGTTTTTT	CASSPLMGTRAELFF
TRBV2	TRBJ1-5	TRBD1	NA	TGTGCCAGCAGTGTTGGACAGGGGGCTCAGCCCCAGCATTTT	CASSVGQGAQPQHF
TRBV5-6	TRBJ2-2	TRBD2	NA	TGTGCCAGCAGCCGAAGGCGGGAGATCACCGGGGAGCTGTTTTTT	CASSRRREITGELFF
TRBV2	TRBJ1-1	NA	few	TGTGCCAGCAGTGTGGCGTATACTGAAGCTTTCTTT	CASSVAYTEAFF